The 22 T cell receptor beta chains reported below all come from one sample, sequenced in a study of T cells expressing NK-cell markers. From the 5' RACE reads, TCRdb lists one entry per CDR3 protein and no DNA. Its table records 550,000 to 600,000 distinct CDR3 sequences. Sequencing was done on a sample of blood T cells: a sorted CD56 or NKG2C T cell subset, CD4+ or CD8+ T cells, or bulk PBMC T cells (not recorded which). These receptors all come from a young man in good health.

The chain employs TRBV21-1 and TRBJ2-1; the D gene TCRdb calls, TRBD2, cannot be checked with no DNA. TRBV21-1 is labeled a pseudogene. The CDR3 spans 16 residues. CDR3 sequence reads: CASSMTSRFSYNEQFF.

The chain links TRBV12-3 or TRBV12-4 to TRBJ1-1. This CDR3 contains 14 residues. Here the CDR3 reads CASSLAAVNTEAFF.

This chain uses TRBV7-2 with TRBJ2-3. From germline, CDR1 is SGHTA and CDR2 FQGNSA. CDR3 length: 14 residues. The CDR3 protein is CASSLAQWADTQYF. The entire variable domain, with the rest obtained from reference TRBV7-2 and TRBJ2-3, is as follows: GAGVSQSPSNKVTEKGKDVELRCDPISGHTALYWYRQSLGQGLEFLIYFQGNSAPDKSGLPSDRFSAERTGGSVSTLTIQRTQQEDSAVYLCASSLAQWADTQYFGPGTRLTVL.

The chain joins TRBV6-5 to TRBJ2-3; the D call from TCRdb, TRBD1, cannot be confirmed without DNA. The CDR3 has 15 amino acids. Germline V lookup: CDR1 MNHEY, CDR2 SVGAGI. The CDR3 loop reads CASSLGQVSTDTQYF.

The chain couples TRBV28 to TRBJ2-7; checking the TCRdb D call of TRBD1 is not possible without DNA. The CDR3 length is 14 residues. Per germline, CDR1 MDHEN and CDR2 SYDVKM. CDR3: CATQGGLAMNEQYF.

The rearrangement links TRBV7-2 to TRBJ1-2; as DNA is missing, the TRBD1 call by TCRdb cannot be tested. Germline lookup yields CDR1 SGHTA and CDR2 FQGNSA. CDR3 length: 13 residues. The CDR3 region is CASSPRNNYGYTF.

The chain combines TRBV12-3 or TRBV12-4 with TRBJ2-1; TCRdb designates TRBD2, a call that cannot be tested without DNA. The CDR3 covers 15 residues. The CDR3 loop reads CASSFVAGGSREQFF.

The rearrangement links TRBV25-1 to TRBJ2-1; TCRdb's D call, TRBD1, is unchecked because there is no DNA. CDR1 MGHDK and CDR2 SYGVNS come from the germline V gene. This CDR3 comprises 15 residues. This chain's CDR3 is CASSTSGTGDNEQFF.

The chain joins TRBV12-3 or TRBV12-4 to TRBJ1-2; the D call of TRBD1 rests on TCRdb alone, since no DNA is present to check it. The CDR3 loop spans 13 amino acids. The CDR3 loop reads CASNRAFNYGYTF.

The chain uses TRBV20-1 and TRBJ2-7; TCRdb's assignment of TRBD1 cannot be checked, as there is no DNA. Germline CDR1 DFQATT, CDR2 SNEGSKA (reference sequence). This CDR3 comprises 15 residues. CDR3 sequence: CSAESQQGATGEQYF.

The chain uses TRBV20-1 and TRBJ1-5; the TCRdb call, TRBD1, lacks DNA for checking. The germline V gene encodes CDR1 DFQATT and CDR2 SNEGSKA (reference sequence). The CDR3 totals 15 residues. CDR3 amino acids: CSAAEPTGGNQPQHF.

The V call is TRBV29-1, the J call TRBJ2-7; TCRdb proposes TRBD1, but this gene call is untestable without DNA. The CDR3 has 12 residues. Germline V gene data show CDR1 as SQVTM and CDR2 as ANQGSEA. This CDR3 reads CSVRQGAGEQYF.

The chain links TRBV20-1 to TRBJ2-1; the TRBD2 assignment by TCRdb is unverifiable without DNA. This CDR3 contains 14 residues. CDR1 is DFQATT and CDR2 is SNEGSKA in the germline V gene (reference sequence). This CDR3 reads CSAPRGGLSNEQFF.

The V call is TRBV27, the J call TRBJ2-6; TCRdb lists TRBD2, though no DNA is available to test this call. This CDR3 has 16 residues. Germline loops: CDR1 MNHEY, CDR2 SMNVEV (reference sequence). CDR3: CASSPEVLSGANVLTF.

The chain is built from TRBV6-2 or TRBV6-3 and TRBJ2-5; TCRdb selects TRBD1, and the lack of DNA leaves this call unchecked. The CDR3 is 17 amino acids. Germline V CDR1 and CDR2: MNHEY, SVGEGT. The CDR3 sequence: CASSYSQTSRDGETQYF.

The V and J genes are TRBV4-3 and TRBJ2-7. The CDR3 spans 16 residues. Germline V CDR1 and CDR2: LGHNA, YSLEER. This CDR3 reads CASSQGTDRSSYEQYF.

The V and J genes are TRBV6-5 and TRBJ2-5; the TCRdb D gene call, TRBD1, has no DNA to confirm it. Germline CDR1 and CDR2: MNHEY and SVGAGI. The CDR3 runs 15 residues. CDR3 sequence: CASSYTEGVGETQYF.

V usage is TRBV29-1 and J usage is TRBJ1-1. CDR1 SQVTM and CDR2 ANQGSEA come from the germline V gene. The CDR3 consists of 12 residues. Here the CDR3 reads CSVPGLEMEAFF.

CDR3 region: CASSPLNAGGEKLFF. This chain uses TRBV5-1 with TRBJ1-4; TCRdb's D call of TRBD1 is untestable without DNA. The CDR3 loop spans 15 amino acids. Germline V gives CDR1 SGHRS, CDR2 YFSETQ.

The V gene is TRBV6-2 or TRBV6-3, the J gene TRBJ2-4; the D call from TCRdb, TRBD1, cannot be confirmed without DNA. The CDR3 length is 16 residues. Germline V CDR1 and CDR2: MNHEY, SVGEGT. The CDR3 loop reads CASSLPPDRAKNIQYF.

The rearrangement links TRBV6-5 to TRBJ1-5. CDR3 length: 14 amino acids. Per germline, CDR1 MNHEY and CDR2 SVGAGI. This CDR3 is CASSYSQVNQPQHF.

The V call is TRBV24-1, the J call TRBJ2-7; as DNA is missing, the TRBD1 call by TCRdb cannot be tested. This CDR3 has 13 amino acids. The germline CDR1 and CDR2 sequences are KGHDR and SFDVKD. CDR3 residues: CATRGGANYEQYF.